The 26 T cell receptor beta chains below all came from one sample that was sequenced in a study of regulatory T cells in long-lasting Graves disease. Regarding time point: newly diagnosed GD, antithyroid drugs for less than 3 months. PBMC RNA served as the TCR library source. Construction of TCR beta libraries relied on iRepertoire HTBI primers and on Arm-PCR targeting CDR3 regions. Via MiXCR, TCRdb re-called the multiplex PCR reads, giving one row per CDR3 protein. Of some 500,000 distinct CDR3 sequences listed, roughly 13% were seen once; the top ten hold about 10%. The sample was also reused in another study, on T cells in Graves' hyperthyroidism and ophthalmopathy.

The source was peripheral blood mononuclear cells (PBMCs), collected at new diagnosis, from a patient treated with antithyroid drugs. All receptors come from a man in his thirties or forties with Graves disease.

This clonotype was counted a few times. This chain uses TRBV5-1 with TRBJ1-6, with 10 nucleotides matching TRBD1. The J segment lost 8 bases and the V segment lost 5 bases, leaving 4 bases of the junction unmatched. The CDR3 extends over 14 amino acids. Germline CDR1 and CDR2: SGHRS and YFSETQ. In nucleotides, the CDR3 is TGCGCCAGCAGGGCGACAGGGGGCGATTCACCCCTCCACTTT. It encodes CASRATGGDSPLHF.

This clonotype was observed at least ten times. V usage is TRBV7-9 and J usage is TRBJ2-1, with no clear D. Per germline, CDR1 SEHNR and CDR2 FQNEAQ (reference sequence). The CDR3 length is 17 residues. V lost 3 bases and J 1 base, leaving 16 bases between the germline ends. In DNA form, the CDR3 reads TGTGCCAGCAGCTTTCGCGTGACTCTCGGATCCTACAATGAGCAGTTCTTC. Its protein product is CASSFRVTLGSYNEQFF.

The chain couples TRBV5-1 to TRBJ1-2; perhaps TRBD1 as D (6 bases). CDR1 SGHRS and CDR2 YFSETQ come from the germline V gene. V lost 4 bases to trimming and J lost 3 bases, with 13 bases between them. The CDR3 runs 14 residues. CDR3: CASSPAGADYGYTF. CDR3 sequence (DNA): TGCGCCAGCAGCCCCGCAGGGGCAGACTATGGCTACACCTTC.

This clonotype was picked up many times. The V gene is TRBV18, the J gene TRBJ1-1, with D unclear. The CDR3 consists of 13 residues. Germline-derived CDR1 and CDR2 are KGHSH and LQKENI. V was cut by 0 bases and J by 11 bases, with 13 bases left in between. The CDR3 spells CASSPPERPSAFF. The CDR3 nucleotides read TGTGCCAGCTCACCACCGGAGAGGCCGTCGGCTTTCTTT.

Ten or more counts support this clonotype. The junction and the germline gene differ at one end; a read error may be behind it. The chain couples TRBV5-1 to TRBJ2-5, with 10 bases lining up with TRBD2. Germline V gene lookup returns CDR1 SGHRS and CDR2 YFSETQ. This CDR3 has 15 residues. The CDR3 DNA reads TGTGCCAGCAGTCCACTAGCGGGGCGCCAAGAGACCCAGTACTTC. It translates to CASSPLAGRQETQYF.

This clonotype was picked up many times. The chain has TRBV20-1 and TRBJ2-7, with 14 positions matching TRBD2. Germline trimming cut 6 bases from V and 4 bases from J; bases unmatched to any gene: 8. CDR1 is DFQATT, CDR2 SNEGSKA, per germline (reference sequence). The CDR3 is made up of 15 amino acids. CDR3 loop: CSAEPGLAGVYEQYF. The CDR3 nucleotides read TGCAGTGCCGAACCGGGACTAGCGGGAGTTTACGAGCAGTACTTC.

This clonotype was recorded a few times. This sequence may be a read error, since a much larger clone differs from it by one base. The chain combines TRBV12-3 or TRBV12-4 with TRBJ2-3; D gene unclear. This CDR3 has 13 amino acids. The CDR3 coding sequence is TGTGCCAGCACGCGGATCGGCACAGTTACGCAGTATTTT. Its translation: CASTRIGTVTQYF.

In its sample, this clonotype was seen many times. The chain carries TRBV3-1 and TRBJ1-1; the D is unclear. With 6 bases removed from V and 7 bases from J, the gap between germline ends came to 15 bases. CDR1 LGHDT and CDR2 YNNKEL come from the germline V gene (reference sequence). This CDR3 is 13 amino acids long. CDR3 in DNA: TGTGCCAGCAGGGTACATGGCGCAAATGAAGCTTTCTTT. The encoded protein is CASRVHGANEAFF.

The chain couples TRBV12-3 or TRBV12-4 to TRBJ2-1; no clear D. The CDR3 runs to 13 residues. V shed 1 base and J shed 14 bases, with 15 bases lying between them. CDR3 bases: TGTGCCAGCAGTTTAGAGGGCCGAGGCCCTGAGTTCTTC. It yields the protein CASSLEGRGPEFF.

This clonotype was observed many times. The chain carries TRBV12-3 or TRBV12-4 and TRBJ2-4; D assignment may be TRBD1 or TRBD2 (5 bases each). The CDR3 totals 13 residues. The V gene lost 6 bases and the J gene lost 8 bases, with 14 bases spanning the gap. CDR3 loop: CASRFTGGDIQYF. The CDR3 nucleotides are TGTGCCAGCAGGTTCACAGGAGGTGACATTCAGTACTTC.

This clonotype was seen at least ten times. The rearrangement joins TRBV7-2 to TRBJ1-1; 7 bases fit TRBD1. Germline V gives CDR1 SGHTA, CDR2 FQGNSA. The CDR3 has 14 residues. V shed 5 bases and J 4 bases; nucleotides not matched to a gene: 7. The CDR3 loop reads CASSRGTVSTEAFF. CDR3 bases: TGTGCCAGCAGCAGAGGGACAGTAAGCACTGAAGCTTTCTTT. Based on the CDR3 plus reference TRBV7-2 and TRBJ1-1, the full variable domain is GAGVSQSPSNKVTEKGKDVELRCDPISGHTALYWYRQSLGQGLEFLIYFQGNSAPDKSGLPSDRFSAERTGGSVSTLTIQRTQQEDSAVYLCASSRGTVSTEAFFGQGTRLTVV.

The chain couples TRBV7-8 to TRBJ2-1; D not certain. Germline V gene sequence: CDR1 SGHVS, CDR2 FQNEAQ. V was trimmed by 3 bases and J by 8 bases, leaving 8 bases between them. The CDR3 has 12 amino acids. CDR3 sequence reads: CASSFRAYEQFF. The CDR3 DNA reads as TGTGCCAGCAGCTTCCGGGCTTATGAGCAGTTCTTC.

At least ten counts were recorded for this clonotype. CDR3 in amino acids: CASSWGSGRAPDTQYF. In DNA form, the CDR3 reads TGTGCCAGCAGTTGGGGTAGCGGGAGGGCCCCAGATACGCAGTATTTT. The gene calls are TRBV27 and TRBJ2-3; 11 bases are shared with TRBD2. This CDR3 comprises 16 residues. Germline values: CDR1 MNHEY, CDR2 SMNVEV (reference sequence). V shed 4 bases, J shed 4 bases, and the junction held 7 bases outside the gene matches.

The table lists this clonotype with a few counts. CDR3 bases: TGCAGTGCTAGACCTAGCCTCCTGTTGGTTGCTAGCACAGATACGCAGTATTTT. It specifies CSARPSLLLVASTDTQYF. This chain uses TRBV20-1 with TRBJ2-3; TRBD2 might be the D (5 bases). Germline V gene lookup returns CDR1 DFQATT and CDR2 SNEGSKA (reference sequence). V lost 2 bases, J lost 0 bases, and 21 bases lay in between. CDR3 length: 18 amino acids.

This clonotype was seen a few times. V gene TRBV20-1 combines with J gene TRBJ2-3; perhaps TRBD2 as D (5 bases). Per germline, CDR1 DFQATT and CDR2 SNEGSKA (reference sequence). CDR3 size: 12 residues. V lost 2 bases, J lost 6 bases, and 9 bases lay in between. DNA for the CDR3: TGCAGTGCTAGACTAGCCCTCGATACGCAGTATTTT. It encodes CSARLALDTQYF.

This clonotype was detected a few times. The CDR3 sequence is CASSLTINYNEQFF. CDR3 sequence (DNA): TGTGCCAGCAGCCTCACTATAAACTACAATGAGCAGTTCTTC. The chain links TRBV6-2 or TRBV6-3 to TRBJ2-1; D is ambiguous. The CDR3 consists of 14 residues. Germline V gives CDR1 MNHEY, CDR2 SVGEGT. V was cut by 6 bases and J by 3 bases, with 12 bases left in between.

The gene calls are TRBV7-3 and TRBJ1-6; D remains unclear. Germline assignment: CDR1 SGHTA and CDR2 FQGTGA. With 2 bases removed from V and 7 bases from J, the gap between germline ends came to 9 bases. This CDR3 comprises 14 residues. CDR3 loop: CASSLAGRNSPLHF. CDR3 in DNA: TGTGCCAGCAGCTTAGCTGGCCGAAATTCACCCCTCCACTTT.

There are many counts of this clonotype. V and J are TRBV2 and TRBJ2-1; 8 positions agree with TRBD1. Germline CDR1 reads SNHLY; CDR2 reads FYNNEI. J lost 6 bases, V lost 8 bases, and 9 bases had no gene match. The CDR3 consists of 14 residues. For the CDR3, the DNA is TGTGCCAGCGGACCCGGGACAGGCCCCAATGAGCAGTTCTTC. Translation: CASGPGTGPNEQFF.

For this clonotype: One end of the junction varies from germline; a read error may be responsible. The chain carries TRBV5-4 and TRBJ1-2; TRBD1 aligns across 7 bases. Germline CDR1 and CDR2: SGHNT and YYREEE (reference sequence). CDR3 length equals 15 residues. The CDR3 is CASSLGGQSSRGYTF. CDR3 in DNA: TGTGCCAGCAGTTTGGGGGGACAGTCCTCTCGAGGCTACACCTTC.

This clonotype showed up many times. The V and J genes are TRBV2 and TRBJ2-2; D is ambiguous. Germline-derived CDR1 and CDR2 are SNHLY and FYNNEI. The CDR3 has 13 residues. The V gene lost 3 bases and the J gene lost 5 bases, with 7 bases spanning the gap. The CDR3 DNA reads TGTGCCAGCAGTGATGCGGAAACCGGGGAGCTGTTTTTT. Its protein is CASSDAETGELFF. Full variable domain (outside the CDR3, taken from reference TRBV2 and TRBJ2-2): EPEVTQTPSHQVTQMGQEVILRCVPISNHLYFYWYRQILGQKVEFLVSFYNNEISEKSEIFDDQFSVERPDGSNFTLKIRSTKLEDSAMYFCASSDAETGELFFGEGSRLTVL.

This clonotype was observed at least ten times. The chain joins TRBV28 to TRBJ1-3; 7 positions agree with TRBD1. This CDR3 spans 13 amino acids. Germline loops: CDR1 MDHEN, CDR2 SYDVKM. V lost 10 bases, J lost 4 bases, and 7 bases stayed unmatched. For the CDR3, the DNA is TGTGCCACCAACAGGGGTAACGGAAACACCATATATTTT. Translated, it gives CATNRGNGNTIYF.

This clonotype was detected many times. This chain uses TRBV12-5 with TRBJ2-5; the match to TRBD1 covers 8 bases. CDR1 LGHNT and CDR2 FRNRAP come from the germline V gene. The CDR3 consists of 17 residues. V gave up 6 bases and J gave up 1 base; unmatched junction bases: 13. Here the CDR3 DNA reads TGTGCTAGTGGCCCCGGGACAGGACGGTACCTCCAAGAGACCCAGTACTTC. It encodes CASGPGTGRYLQETQYF.

The V call is TRBV13, the J call TRBJ1-5; TRBD1 matches 10 bases. The CDR3 contains 16 residues. From germline, CDR1 is PRHDT and CDR2 FYEKMQ (reference sequence). The trim removed 5 bases at V and 7 bases at J, leaving 11 bases unmatched. CDR3 residues: CASSGRDRGWAQPQHF. CDR3 nucleotides: TGTGCCAGCAGCGGCCGGGACAGGGGCTGGGCGCAGCCCCAGCATTTT.

This chain connects TRBV18 to TRBJ1-5; perhaps TRBD1 as D (5 bases). CDR3 length: 16 residues. CDR1 is KGHSH, CDR2 LQKENI, per germline. Trimming removed 3 bases from V and 6 bases from J, with 18 bases in between. The CDR3, as DNA: TGTGCCAGCTCACCTTATCAGCAGGGTCAGGGTCAGCCCCAGCATTTT. Translated: CASSPYQQGQGQPQHF. Combining the CDR3 with reference TRBV18 and TRBJ1-5 gives the whole variable domain NAGVMQNPRHLVRRRGQEARLRCSPMKGHSHVYWYRQLPEEGLKFMVYLQKENIIDESGMPKERFSAEFPKEGPSILRIQQVVRGDSAAYFCASSPYQQGQGQPQHFGDGTRLSIL.

This clonotype occurred a few times. The rearrangement uses TRBV6-2 or TRBV6-3 and TRBJ2-7; 9 nucleotides agree with TRBD2. Trimming cost V 4 bases and J 2 bases; bases outside gene matches: 12. This CDR3 spans 17 amino acids. Germline V CDR1 and CDR2: MNHEY, SVGEGT. In nucleotides, the CDR3 is TGTGCCAGCAGTTCCATTGTTTTGCGGGAGGGGCCCTACGAGCAGTACTTC. It codes for CASSSIVLREGPYEQYF.

This clonotype was detected many times. V gene TRBV12-3 or TRBV12-4 combines with J gene TRBJ2-1; D uncertain. The CDR3 loop spans 14 amino acids. Trimming took off 5 bases at V and 10 bases at J, with 18 bases between the two ends. CDR3 amino acids: CASSLESRLGEQFF. For the CDR3, the DNA is TGTGCCAGCAGTCTAGAGAGCCGGCTTGGAGAGCAGTTCTTC.